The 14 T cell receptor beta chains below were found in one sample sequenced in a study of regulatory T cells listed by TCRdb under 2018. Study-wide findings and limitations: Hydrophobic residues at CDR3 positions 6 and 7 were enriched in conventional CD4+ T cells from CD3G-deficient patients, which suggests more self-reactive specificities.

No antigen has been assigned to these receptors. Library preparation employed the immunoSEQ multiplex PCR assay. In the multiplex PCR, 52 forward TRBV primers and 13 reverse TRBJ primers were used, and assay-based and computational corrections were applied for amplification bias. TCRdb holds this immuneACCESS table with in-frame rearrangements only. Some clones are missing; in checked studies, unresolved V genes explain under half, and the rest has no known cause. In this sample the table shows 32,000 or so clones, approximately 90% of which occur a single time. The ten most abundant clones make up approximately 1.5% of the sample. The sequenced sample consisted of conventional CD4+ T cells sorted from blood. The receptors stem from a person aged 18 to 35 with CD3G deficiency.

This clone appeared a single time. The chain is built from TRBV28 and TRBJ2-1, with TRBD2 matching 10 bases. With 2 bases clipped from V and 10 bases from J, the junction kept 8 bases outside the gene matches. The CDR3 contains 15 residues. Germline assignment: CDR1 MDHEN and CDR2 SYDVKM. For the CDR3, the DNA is TGTGCCAGCAGTTTAGTAGCGGGAGGACGGGGGGAGCAGTTCTTC. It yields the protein CASSLVAGGRGEQFF. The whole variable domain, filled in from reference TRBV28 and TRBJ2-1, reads DVKVTQSSRYLVKRTGEKVFLECVQDMDHENMFWYRQDPGLGLRLIYFSYDVKMKEKGDIPEGYSVSREKKERFSLILESASTNQTSMYLCASSLVAGGRGEQFFGPGTRLTVL.

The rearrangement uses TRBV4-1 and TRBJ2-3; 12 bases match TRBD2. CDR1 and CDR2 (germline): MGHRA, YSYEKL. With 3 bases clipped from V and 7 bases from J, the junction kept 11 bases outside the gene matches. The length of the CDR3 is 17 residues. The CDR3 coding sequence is TGCGCCAGCAGCCAGGACCACTCCGGGACTAGCGGGCATACGCAGTATTTT. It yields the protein CASSQDHSGTSGHTQYF.

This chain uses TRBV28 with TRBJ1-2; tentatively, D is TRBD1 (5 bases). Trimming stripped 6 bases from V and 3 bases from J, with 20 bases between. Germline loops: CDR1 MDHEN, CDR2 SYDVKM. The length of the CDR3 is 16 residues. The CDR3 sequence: CASSPGWGGGDYGYTF. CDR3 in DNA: TGTGCCAGCAGCCCCGGCTGGGGGGGTGGGGACTATGGCTACACCTTC.

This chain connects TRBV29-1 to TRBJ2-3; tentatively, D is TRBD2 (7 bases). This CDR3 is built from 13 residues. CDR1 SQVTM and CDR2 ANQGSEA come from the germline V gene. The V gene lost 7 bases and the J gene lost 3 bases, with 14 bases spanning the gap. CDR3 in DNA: TGCAGCGCCCTGCGGGGGCGGACAGATACGCAGTATTTT. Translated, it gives CSALRGRTDTQYF.

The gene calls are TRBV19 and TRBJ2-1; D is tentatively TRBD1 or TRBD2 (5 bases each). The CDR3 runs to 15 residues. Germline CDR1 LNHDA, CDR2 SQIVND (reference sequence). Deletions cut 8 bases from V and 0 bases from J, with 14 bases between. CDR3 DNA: TGTGCCAGTGGCCTCTATGGGGGCTCCTACAATGAGCAGTTCTTC. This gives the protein CASGLYGGSYNEQFF.

This chain's CDR3 is CASSRTGPYGYTF. The CDR3 nucleotides are TGTGCCAGCAGTCGAACAGGTCCTTATGGCTACACCTTC. V is TRBV6-6 and J is TRBJ1-2, with D possibly matching TRBD1 (5 bases). The V and J ends lost 5 bases and 5 bases respectively, with 12 bases between them. Germline V lookup: CDR1 MNHNY, CDR2 SVGAGI (reference sequence). The CDR3 consists of 13 residues.

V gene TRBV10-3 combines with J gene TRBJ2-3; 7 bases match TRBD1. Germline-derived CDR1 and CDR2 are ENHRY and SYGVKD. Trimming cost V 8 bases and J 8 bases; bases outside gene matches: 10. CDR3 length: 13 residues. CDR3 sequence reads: CAISFTGVGTQYF. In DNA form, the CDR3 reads TGTGCCATCTCCTTTACAGGGGTTGGTACGCAGTATTTT.

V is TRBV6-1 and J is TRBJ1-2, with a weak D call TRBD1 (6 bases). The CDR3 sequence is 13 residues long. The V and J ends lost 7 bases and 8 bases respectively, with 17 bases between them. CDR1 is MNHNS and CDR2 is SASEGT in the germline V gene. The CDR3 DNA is TGTGCCAGCAAGGACCCAGGGGCCCAGGGCTACACCTTC. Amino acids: CASKDPGAQGYTF.

DNA of the CDR3: TGTGCCAGCAGTTTATACGGGACAGCCTATGGCTACACCTTC. This sequence encodes CASSLYGTAYGYTF. The chain is built from TRBV27 and TRBJ1-2, with 7 bases lining up with TRBD1. CDR3 size: 14 residues. The junction had 3 bases not matched to a gene; V was cut back by 1 base and J by 4 bases. Germline lookup yields CDR1 MNHEY and CDR2 SMNVEV (reference sequence).

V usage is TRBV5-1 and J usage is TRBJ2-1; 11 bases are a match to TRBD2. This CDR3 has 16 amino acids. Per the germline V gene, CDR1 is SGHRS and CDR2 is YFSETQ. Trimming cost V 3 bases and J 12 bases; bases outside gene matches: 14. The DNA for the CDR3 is TGCGCCAGCAGCTACGGTGGTTTAGCGGGAGGGTCGGCGCAGTTCTTC. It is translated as CASSYGGLAGGSAQFF.

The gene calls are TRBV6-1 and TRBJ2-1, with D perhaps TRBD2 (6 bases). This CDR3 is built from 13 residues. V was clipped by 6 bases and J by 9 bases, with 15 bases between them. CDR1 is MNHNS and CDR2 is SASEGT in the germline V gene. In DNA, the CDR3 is TGTGCCAGCAGCCGACTAGGGCCTACTGAGCAGTTCTTC. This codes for CASSRLGPTEQFF.

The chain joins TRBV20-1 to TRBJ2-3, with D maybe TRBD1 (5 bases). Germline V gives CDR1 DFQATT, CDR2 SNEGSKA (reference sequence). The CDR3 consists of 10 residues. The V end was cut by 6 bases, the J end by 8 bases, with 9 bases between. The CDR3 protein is CSARGSTQYF. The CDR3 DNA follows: TGCAGTGCAAGGGGTAGTACGCAGTATTTT.

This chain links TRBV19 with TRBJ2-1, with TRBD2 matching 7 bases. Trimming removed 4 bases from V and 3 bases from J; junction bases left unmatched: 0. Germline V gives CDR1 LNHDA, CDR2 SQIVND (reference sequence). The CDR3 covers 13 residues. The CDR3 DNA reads TGTGCCAGTAGTAGCGGGGGCTACAATGAGCAGTTCTTC. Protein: CASSSGGYNEQFF.

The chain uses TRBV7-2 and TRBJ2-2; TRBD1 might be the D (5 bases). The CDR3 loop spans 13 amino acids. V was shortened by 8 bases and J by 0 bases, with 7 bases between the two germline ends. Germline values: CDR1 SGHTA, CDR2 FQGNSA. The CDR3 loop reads CASRQTNTGELFF. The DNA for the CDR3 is TGTGCCAGCCGACAGACGAACACCGGGGAGCTGTTTTTT.